Below, 18 T cell receptor beta chains from the same sample are listed, as sequenced in a study of post-analysis software for immune sequencing data. Broader study findings: When patients were compared with controls, a handful of TRBV segments were more frequent, TRBV5-6, TRBV5-1 and TRBV20-1 among them.

Their specific antigens are unknown. Prepared libraries of TCR beta cDNA carried unique molecular identifiers. TCRdb re-derived calls from the PCR reads in MiXCR, one entry per CDR3 protein. The table records 380,000 or so distinct CDR3 sequences, less than 40% of them present only once. Sequencing input: blood. The receptors were sampled from a girl between 5 and 17 years old with multiple sclerosis.

As to this clonotype: Relative to the germline gene, one junction end is altered; a read error may explain this. This chain links TRBV12-3 or TRBV12-4 with TRBJ2-5, with 10 nucleotides matching TRBD1. The CDR3 spans 14 residues. The CDR3 DNA is TGTGCCATCAGTCTAGGACAGGGGGGAGAGACCCAGTACTTC. It encodes CAISLGQGGETQYF.

The V and J genes are TRBV12-3 or TRBV12-4 and TRBJ1-6, with D perhaps TRBD1 (5 bases). Trimming stripped 6 bases from V and 9 bases from J, with 15 bases between. This CDR3 comprises 14 residues. The CDR3 DNA reads TGTGCCAGCAGCCGTCTGGGGGGAGCTTCACCCCTCCACTTT. Translating gives CASSRLGGASPLHF.

The chain recombines TRBV13 with TRBJ1-2; D is perhaps TRBD1 (5 bases). CDR3 length: 13 amino acids. CDR1 PRHDT and CDR2 FYEKMQ come from the germline V gene (reference sequence). The V gene lost 5 bases and the J gene lost 8 bases, with 15 bases spanning the gap. The CDR3 reads CASSPGTLFGYTF. CDR3 nucleotide sequence: TGTGCCAGCAGCCCCGGGACCTTATTCGGCTACACCTTC.

This clonotype has a handful of counts. The V and J genes are TRBV7-9 and TRBJ1-4, with TRBD1 identical over 9 bases. Germline assignment: CDR1 SEHNR and CDR2 FQNEAQ (reference sequence). The J segment lost 6 bases and the V segment lost 5 bases, leaving 7 bases of the junction unmatched. This CDR3 is 15 amino acids long. CDR3 residues: CASSLTGTGYEKLFF. CDR3 nucleotide sequence: TGTGCCAGCAGCCTAACCGGGACAGGGTATGAAAAACTGTTTTTT.

The chain carries TRBV5-6 and TRBJ2-5, with 8 positions matching TRBD2. The junction had 14 bases not matched to a gene; V was cut back by 4 bases and J by 3 bases. Germline-derived CDR1 and CDR2 are SGHDT and YYEEEE. The CDR3 contains 17 residues. CDR3 sequence (DNA): TGTGCCAGCAGCCGGGTACTACCTGGACTAGCAGAAGAGACCCAGTACTTC. Amino acid sequence: CASSRVLPGLAEETQYF.

This sequence joins TRBV6-5 and TRBJ1-1; D gene ambiguous. The germline gives CDR1 MNHEY, CDR2 SVGAGI. Deletions cut 8 bases from V and 1 base from J, with 11 bases between. CDR3 length: 13 residues. For the CDR3, the DNA is TGTGCCAGCGCCCCTGTCGGGAACACTGAAGCTTTCTTT. It codes for CASAPVGNTEAFF.

The chain uses TRBV12-3 or TRBV12-4 and TRBJ2-3, with D possibly being TRBD1 (6 bases). The CDR3 runs to 13 residues. Trimming stripped 6 bases from V and 6 bases from J, with 13 bases between. In DNA, the CDR3 is TGTGCCAGCAGCCAATGGGGGCGGGATACGCAGTATTTT. Encoded protein: CASSQWGRDTQYF.

A few counts support this clonotype. V is TRBV29-1 and J is TRBJ1-2; TRBD1 is a possible D gene (6 bases). The CDR3 extends over 15 amino acids. V lost 5 bases and J lost 4, with 20 bases in between. Germline CDR1 reads SQVTM; CDR2 reads ANQGSEA. CDR3 in DNA: TGCAGCGTTTCTTCGTTACGGACAGACCTCTATGGCTACACCTTC. Translating it yields CSVSSLRTDLYGYTF. The entire variable domain, with the rest obtained from reference TRBV29-1 and TRBJ1-2, is as follows: SAVISQKPSRDICQRGTSLTIQCQVDSQVTMMFWYRQQPGQSLTLIATANQGSEATYESGFVIDKFPISRPNLTFSTLTVSNMSPEDSSIYLCSVSSLRTDLYGYTFGSGTRLTVV.

This clonotype was seen only a few times. The V gene is TRBV7-2, the J gene TRBJ2-3, with 8 bases fitting TRBD2. Per the germline V gene, CDR1 is SGHTA and CDR2 is FQGNSA. The CDR3 spans 15 residues. V shed 5 bases and J 0 bases; nucleotides not matched to a gene: 4. CDR3: CASSRVAGSTDTQYF. CDR3 sequence (DNA): TGTGCCAGCAGCCGAGTAGCGGGGAGCACAGATACGCAGTATTTT. Variable domain in full (rest from reference TRBV7-2 and TRBJ2-3): GAGVSQSPSNKVTEKGKDVELRCDPISGHTALYWYRQSLGQGLEFLIYFQGNSAPDKSGLPSDRFSAERTGGSVSTLTIQRTQQEDSAVYLCASSRVAGSTDTQYFGPGTRLTVL.

This clonotype was counted a few times. CDR3 protein: CASSPGQGGTGEQYF. DNA of the CDR3: TGTGCCAGCAGTCCCGGACAGGGGGGGACCGGCGAGCAGTACTTC. The J gene is TRBJ2-5, the V gene TRBV27; 10 nucleotides line up with TRBD1. The J call may be wrong; the DNA end is better matched by TRBJ2-7. The CDR3 spans 15 residues. Germline V CDR1 and CDR2: MNHEY, SMNVEV (reference sequence).

This clonotype was seen a handful of times. The CDR3 region is CSAGTPDGDGYTF. The CDR3 nucleotides read TGCAGTGCTGGCACACCAGACGGGGATGGCTACACCTTC. This chain joins TRBV20-1 and TRBJ1-2; no firm D call. The length of the CDR3 is 13 residues. From germline, CDR1 is DFQATT and CDR2 SNEGSKA (reference sequence). The V end was cut by 5 bases, the J end by 6 bases, with 16 bases between.

The rearrangement joins TRBV7-2 to TRBJ1-5; TRBD1 is a possible D gene (5 bases). The CDR3 loop spans 16 amino acids. CDR1 is SGHTA, CDR2 FQGNSA, per germline. Between the trimmed V and J ends, which lost 5 bases and 0 bases, there was a span of 14 bases. The chain's CDR3 is CASSGDSFYSNQPQHF. The DNA of the CDR3 is TGTGCCAGCAGCGGAGACAGTTTCTATAGCAATCAGCCCCAGCATTTT.

The chain carries TRBV5-1 and TRBJ2-7; 7 bases are a match to TRBD1. J was trimmed by 2 bases and V by 2 bases; bases with no gene match: 4. Per germline, CDR1 SGHRS and CDR2 YFSETQ. CDR3 length equals 14 residues. CDR3 residues: CASSFSQGAYEQYF. The CDR3 DNA sequence: TGCGCCAGCAGCTTTAGCCAGGGGGCCTACGAGCAGTACTTC.

The chain links TRBV3-1 to TRBJ2-1; 15 bases line up with TRBD2. The CDR3 sequence is 21 residues long. The V segment lost 1 base and the J segment 2 bases; nucleotides outside the gene matches: 12. The germline CDR1 and CDR2 sequences are LGHDT and YNNKEL (reference sequence). This CDR3 reads CASSQVLLGLAGGSPYNEQFF. The CDR3 DNA reads as TGTGCCAGCAGCCAAGTTCTTCTGGGACTAGCGGGGGGATCTCCCTACAATGAGCAGTTCTTC.

The rearrangement links TRBV9 to TRBJ1-6; D is unclear. The germline CDR1 and CDR2 sequences are SGDLS and YYNGEE. The CDR3 extends over 16 amino acids. With 0 bases removed from V and 6 bases from J, the gap between germline ends came to 13 bases. The CDR3 region is CASSVGPGGRNSPLHF. The CDR3 DNA reads as TGTGCCAGCAGCGTAGGACCGGGAGGCCGTAATTCACCCCTCCACTTT.

On this clonotype itself: One end of the junction is discordant with germline, which a read error may explain. The chain is built from TRBV20-1 and TRBJ2-7; D is uncertain. Per germline, CDR1 DFQATT and CDR2 SNEGSKA (reference sequence). This CDR3 spans 13 amino acids. CDR3 region: CSARDGYSYEQYF. The CDR3 nucleotides read TGCAGTGCCAGAGACGGATACTCCTACGAGCAGTACTTC.

The table lists this clonotype with a few counts. J is TRBJ2-5 and V is TRBV5-1, with TRBD1 identical over 8 bases. CDR1 is SGHRS, CDR2 YFSETQ, per germline. The CDR3 has 16 residues. V lost 2 bases, J lost 5 bases, and 11 bases stayed unmatched. CDR3 residues: CASSFRTGSIQETQYF. In DNA, the CDR3 is TGCGCCAGCAGCTTCCGGACAGGGTCTATCCAGGAGACCCAGTACTTC.

The chain has TRBV6-2 or TRBV6-3 and TRBJ2-5, with 14 bases identical to TRBD2. This CDR3 spans 16 amino acids. Germline CDR1 MNHEY, CDR2 SVGEGT. After removal of 7 bases from V and 3 bases from J, the junction contained 7 bases not matched to a gene. In DNA, the CDR3 is TGTGCCAGCAACTCGACTAGCGGGGGGGCGAAAGAGACCCAGTACTTC. It translates to CASNSTSGGAKETQYF.